These 28 T cell receptor beta chains originate from one sample sequenced in a study of cytomegalovirus exposure and HLA in healthy donors. It was with 60 Vbeta and 13 Jbeta primers that the PCR ran. Only in-frame clones appear in the TCRdb table, and some are missing; sequencing was by immunoSEQ multiplex PCR. The sample has approximately 190,000 clones; 84% are singletons. Input material: PBMCs. The receptors come from a woman aged 50 to 60 in good health and CMV-seropositive.

The chain uses TRBV5-1 and TRBJ2-1; 14 bases fit TRBD2. The CDR3 has 18 residues. After removal of 4 bases from V and 0 bases from J, the junction contained 6 bases not matched to a gene. CDR1 SGHRS and CDR2 YFSETQ come from the germline V gene. The DNA for the CDR3 is TGCGCCAGCAGCATCGGACTAGCGGGGGGAAGCTCCTACAATGAGCAGTTCTTC. It encodes CASSIGLAGGSSYNEQFF.

The chain joins TRBV6-5 to TRBJ2-1, with 8 bases fitting TRBD1. The ends lost 5 bases at V and 10 bases at J; junction bases unmatched: 13. Germline loops: CDR1 MNHEY, CDR2 SVGAGI. This CDR3 is 15 amino acids long. Here the CDR3 reads CASSRTGDRIQEQFF. CDR3 nucleotides: TGTGCCAGCAGTAGAACAGGGGACAGGATACAGGAGCAGTTCTTC.

The chain is built from TRBV19 and TRBJ1-4; 10 positions agree with TRBD1. Germline-derived CDR1 and CDR2 are LNHDA and SQIVND (reference sequence). The CDR3 runs to 14 residues. Germline trimming cut 7 bases from V and 8 bases from J; bases unmatched to any gene: 7. This CDR3 reads CASTTGGAGEKLFF. The CDR3 nucleotides are TGTGCCAGTACGACAGGGGGCGCCGGAGAAAAACTGTTTTTT.

The V gene is TRBV7-2, the J gene TRBJ1-5, with 7 bases lining up with TRBD1. CDR1 SGHTA and CDR2 FQGNSA come from the germline V gene. The CDR3 loop spans 15 amino acids. V lost 2 bases and J lost 3; bases outside the gene matches: 4. CDR3 DNA sequence: TGTGCCAGCAGCTTACGACAGGGTTTCAATCAGCCCCAGCATTTT. As protein: CASSLRQGFNQPQHF.

The CDR3 DNA reads TGTGCCAGCAGTGATCTAGCGGGGGGTGAGACCCAGTACTTC. Its protein is CASSDLAGGETQYF. The V call is TRBV25-1, the J call TRBJ2-5; TRBD2 matches at 11 bases. Looked up from germline, CDR1 is MGHDK and CDR2 is SYGVNS. After removal of 3 bases from V and 5 bases from J, the junction contained 2 bases not matched to a gene. The CDR3 covers 14 residues.

The rearrangement uses TRBV5-1 and TRBJ2-7, with TRBD2 matching over 9 bases. CDR3 size: 17 residues. Trimming took 4 bases from V and 3 from J; bases not matched to a gene: 14. Germline assignment: CDR1 SGHRS and CDR2 YFSETQ. CDR3 DNA sequence: TGCGCCAGCAGCCCTGCTCGTGCTAGCGGGGACCTCTACGAGCAGTACTTC. Amino acids: CASSPARASGDLYEQYF.

The V and J genes are TRBV6-6 and TRBJ1-5; possibly TRBD1 for D (6 bases). With 5 bases removed from V and 0 bases from J, the gap between germline ends came to 11 bases. The CDR3 sequence is 15 residues long. CDR1 and CDR2 from the germline V gene are MNHNY and SVGAGI (reference sequence). In DNA, the CDR3 is TGTGCCAGCAGTCCCGGACAGCATAGCAATCAGCCCCAGCATTTT. Encoded protein: CASSPGQHSNQPQHF.

This clone was seen once. The CDR3 loop reads CASSLDRSYYEQYF. As DNA, the CDR3 is TGCGCCAGCAGCTTGGACAGGTCCTACTACGAGCAGTACTTC. The rearrangement joins TRBV5-1 to TRBJ2-7; maybe TRBD1 (5 bases). Germline loops: CDR1 SGHRS, CDR2 YFSETQ. This CDR3 comprises 14 residues. The germline V and J ends were trimmed by 0 bases and 3 bases, with 10 bases remaining between them.

The CDR3 nucleotides are TGTGCCAGCTCACCATTGGGGTCTGGGACAGGGTTATCCTACGAGCAGTACTTC. Its translation is CASSPLGSGTGLSYEQYF. The chain links TRBV18 to TRBJ2-7; TRBD1 matches at 9 bases. This CDR3 has 18 residues. V trimming: 2 bases; J trimming: 1 base; junction bases outside the gene matches: 12. Germline-derived CDR1 and CDR2 are KGHSH and LQKENI.

This chain uses TRBV29-1 with TRBJ1-4; possibly TRBD1 for D (5 bases). The germline V gene encodes CDR1 SQVTM and CDR2 ANQGSEA. Deletions cut 7 bases from V and 8 bases from J, with 17 bases between. The CDR3 consists of 13 residues. For the CDR3, the DNA is TGCAGCGCTCAGATATACAGGAGCGAAAAACTGTTTTTT. Protein product: CSAQIYRSEKLFF.

This chain uses TRBV27 with TRBJ1-3; 8 positions agree with TRBD1. The length of the CDR3 is 13 residues. After removal of 8 bases from V and 3 bases from J, the junction contained 3 bases not matched to a gene. Germline lookup yields CDR1 MNHEY and CDR2 SMNVEV (reference sequence). CDR3 sequence (DNA): TGTGCCAGCTGGACAGGGAGTGGAAACACCATATATTTT. Translating gives CASWTGSGNTIYF.

V is TRBV10-3 and J is TRBJ2-2; 7 nucleotides agree with TRBD1. Germline V lookup: CDR1 ENHRY, CDR2 SYGVKD. The CDR3 is 13 amino acids. V lost 9 bases and J lost 5; bases outside the gene matches: 6. For the CDR3, the DNA is TGTGCCATACCACAGGGGTCGACCGGGGAGCTGTTTTTT. Translation gives CAIPQGSTGELFF.

The chain recombines TRBV18 with TRBJ1-6, with no clear D. V shed 6 bases and J shed 9 bases, with 18 bases lying between them. Germline V gene sequence: CDR1 KGHSH, CDR2 LQKENI. The CDR3 runs to 15 residues. The CDR3: CASSGGGVSRSPLHF. The CDR3 coding sequence is TGTGCCAGCTCGGGTGGAGGAGTGTCGCGTTCACCCCTCCACTTT. The whole variable domain, filled in from reference TRBV18 and TRBJ1-6, reads NAGVMQNPRHLVRRRGQEARLRCSPMKGHSHVYWYRQLPEEGLKFMVYLQKENIIDESGMPKERFSAEFPKEGPSILRIQQVVRGDSAAYFCASSGGGVSRSPLHFGNGTRLTVT.

This clone has a handful of counts. Other DNA sequences in the same sample also yield this CDR3. The chain uses TRBV5-6 and TRBJ2-7; D is unclear. CDR3 size: 11 residues. Per germline, CDR1 SGHDT and CDR2 YYEEEE. Trimming removed 2 bases at V and 4 bases at J, with 4 bases between. Written as DNA, the CDR3 is TGTGCCAGCAGCTTCGGTTACGAGCAGTACTTC. It yields the protein CASSFGYEQYF.

The chain recombines TRBV7-8 with TRBJ2-3; 10 bases align to TRBD1. V trimming: 5 bases; J trimming: 4 bases; junction bases outside the gene matches: 6. The CDR3 runs to 15 residues. CDR1 and CDR2 (germline): SGHVS, FQNEAQ. CDR3 DNA sequence: TGTGCCAGCAGCCAATCGGACAGGGGGTCAGATACGCAGTATTTT. This sequence encodes CASSQSDRGSDTQYF.

This sequence joins TRBV30 and TRBJ1-5, with 9 bases that match TRBD1. Germline V CDR1 and CDR2: GTSNPN, SVGIG (reference sequence). The J segment lost 9 bases and the V segment lost 5 bases, leaving 8 bases of the junction unmatched. The CDR3 contains 13 residues. The CDR3 DNA is TGTGCCTGGGCCGACAGGGGGGAAAGGCCCCAGCATTTT. This sequence encodes CAWADRGERPQHF.

The gene calls are TRBV5-4 and TRBJ2-1, with 8 bases lining up with TRBD2. Germline V gene data show CDR1 as SGHNT and CDR2 as YYREEE (reference sequence). J was trimmed by 4 bases and V by 4 bases; bases with no gene match: 10. This CDR3 comprises 16 residues. The DNA of the CDR3 is TGTGCCAGCAGCCCCCAGGCAAGCGGGGGTTACAATGAGCAGTTCTTC. Protein product: CASSPQASGGYNEQFF.

V is TRBV4-2 and J is TRBJ1-1; D possibly corresponds to TRBD1 (6 bases). The length of the CDR3 is 14 residues. The V gene lost 4 bases and the J gene lost 0 bases, with 9 bases spanning the gap. Germline V gives CDR1 LGHNA, CDR2 YNFKEQ. The CDR3 region has the DNA TGTGCCAGCAGCCCCACAGGGATGAACACTGAAGCTTTCTTT. The encoded protein is CASSPTGMNTEAFF.

The CDR3 bases are TGCGCCAGCAGCCAAGCGGTTAATCAGCCCCAGCATTTT. It is translated as CASSQAVNQPQHF. V usage is TRBV4-3 and J usage is TRBJ1-5; D gene uncertain. V dropped 1 base and J dropped 4 bases, with 5 bases sitting between them. The CDR3 consists of 13 residues. Germline assignment: CDR1 LGHNA and CDR2 YSLEER.

This clone has more than one count but fewer than ten. The rearrangement uses TRBV6-1 and TRBJ2-1; TRBD1 matches 7 bases. V shed 6 bases, J shed 2 bases, and the junction held 4 bases outside the gene matches. Germline lookup yields CDR1 MNHNS and CDR2 SASEGT. The CDR3 spans 14 residues. The CDR3 DNA is TGTGCCAGCAGGCCTGGGACAGCCTACAATGAGCAGTTCTTC. Amino acid sequence: CASRPGTAYNEQFF.

This sequence joins TRBV7-2 and TRBJ2-2; 7 bases agree with TRBD2. Germline V lookup: CDR1 SGHTA, CDR2 FQGNSA. J was trimmed by 6 bases and V by 5 bases; bases with no gene match: 0. The CDR3 totals 12 residues. The DNA for the CDR3 is TGTGCCAGCAGCCGGGAGGCCGGGGAGCTGTTTTTT. Amino acid sequence: CASSREAGELFF.

This clone was found once. The V call is TRBV6-4, the J call TRBJ1-6; no clear D. V was trimmed by 3 bases and J by 9 bases, leaving 12 bases between them. Per the germline V gene, CDR1 is MRHNA and CDR2 is SNTAGT. The CDR3 contains 14 residues. The CDR3 nucleotides read TGTGCCAGCAGTGAAGTAGGTGGGAGTTCACCCCTCCACTTT. Protein: CASSEVGGSSPLHF.

The V gene is TRBV6-5, the J gene TRBJ2-3, with 9 bases fitting TRBD2. Germline V lookup: CDR1 MNHEY, CDR2 SVGAGI. The CDR3 length is 15 residues. With 8 bases clipped from V and 4 bases from J, the junction kept 10 bases outside the gene matches. This chain's CDR3 is CASRKGLAFPDTQYF. CDR3 DNA sequence: TGTGCCAGCCGGAAGGGACTAGCTTTCCCAGATACGCAGTATTTT.

This clone was detected a few times. This chain joins TRBV23-1 and TRBJ1-6; TRBD1 aligns across 8 bases. TRBV23-1 is an open reading frame whose function is uncertain. CDR3 length: 15 residues. Losses at the gene ends were 0 bases for V and 9 bases for J; bases not matched to a gene: 4. The CDR3: CASSQSATGASPLHF. CDR3 DNA: TGCGCCAGCAGTCAATCGGCGACAGGGGCTTCACCCCTCCACTTT.

This clone was seen more than once but under ten times. The gene calls are TRBV7-3 and TRBJ2-1; D unresolved. The CDR3 spans 13 residues. The germline gives CDR1 SGHTA, CDR2 FQGTGA. V lost 1 base and J 3 bases, leaving 4 bases between the germline ends. CDR3 coding DNA: TGTGCCAGCAGCTTAAACGGCTACAATGAGCAGTTCTTC. Amino acids: CASSLNGYNEQFF.

The chain has TRBV6-1 and TRBJ2-1, with TRBD1 matching over 9 bases. The CDR3 covers 15 residues. The V and J ends lost 6 bases and 4 bases, in that order; junction bases with no gene match: 7. In germline, CDR1 is MNHNS, CDR2 SASEGT. CDR3 sequence: CASSGGQGTYNEQFF. The CDR3 bases are TGTGCCAGCAGCGGGGGACAGGGAACTTACAATGAGCAGTTCTTC.

The chain joins TRBV6-5 to TRBJ2-5; 7 bases fit TRBD2. V shed 0 bases, J shed 0 bases, and the junction held 4 bases outside the gene matches. CDR1 is MNHEY and CDR2 is SVGAGI in the germline V gene. CDR3 length: 16 amino acids. CDR3 sequence reads: CASSYSSGLDQETQYF. DNA of the CDR3: TGTGCCAGCAGTTACTCGAGTGGACTAGACCAAGAGACCCAGTACTTC.

The chain employs TRBV6-4 and TRBJ1-1, with D tentatively TRBD1 (6 bases). Looked up from germline, CDR1 is MRHNA and CDR2 is SNTAGT. The ends were cut back, 2 bases at V and 5 bases at J, with 12 bases in the middle. This CDR3 is 14 amino acids long. In nucleotides, the CDR3 is TGTGCCAGCAGTGACCGGCAGGGGAGTACTGAAGCTTTCTTT. Amino acids: CASSDRQGSTEAFF.